Shown below are 9 T cell receptor beta chains from a single sample sequenced in a study of cytomegalovirus exposure and HLA in healthy donors. Measured with immunoSEQ multiplex PCR; TCRdb has only the in-frame clones, and not every one. The data show 100,000 to 120,000 clones, 90% to 97% seen once. Material: PBMCs. The receptors here all came from a woman aged 18 to 35 in good health and CMV-seronegative.

The chain links TRBV6-4 to TRBJ1-5, with D uncertain. Trimming removed 7 bases from V and 0 bases from J, with 13 bases in between. Germline V lookup: CDR1 MRHNA, CDR2 SNTAGT. CDR3 length: 15 amino acids. CDR3 in amino acids: CASKFFGFSNQPQHF. DNA for the CDR3: TGTGCCAGCAAGTTTTTCGGGTTTAGCAATCAGCCCCAGCATTTT.

V gene TRBV12-2 combines with J gene TRBJ1-1; the table's D gene call, TRBD1, was not cross checked with the DNA. TRBV12-2 is marked as a pseudogene. The CDR3 loop spans 13 amino acids. The CDR3 bases are TGTGCAAGTCGCTTCAGGGGGAACACTGAAGCTTTCTTT. It encodes CASRFRGNTEAFF.

This clone was found once. The chain recombines TRBV6-5 with TRBJ1-2, with unresolved D. This CDR3 contains 15 residues. V was trimmed by 0 bases and J by 4 bases, leaving 12 bases between them. CDR1 and CDR2 (germline): MNHEY, SVGAGI. The CDR3 loop reads CASSYSLSEVYGYTF. The CDR3 DNA reads TGTGCCAGCAGTTACTCTCTATCAGAGGTCTATGGCTACACCTTC.

CDR3 bases: TGTGCCAGCAGCGGATGGGACAGGGGAGATGGCTACACCTTC. Translation gives CASSGWDRGDGYTF. The chain joins TRBV9 to TRBJ1-2; 10 bases line up with TRBD1. This CDR3 contains 14 residues. The V segment lost 3 bases and the J segment 6 bases; nucleotides outside the gene matches: 5. Germline lookup yields CDR1 SGDLS and CDR2 YYNGEE.

The chain is built from TRBV7-6 and TRBJ2-1, with 9 bases that match TRBD2. Germline lookup yields CDR1 SGHVS and CDR2 FNYEAQ. The V segment lost 1 base and the J segment 7 bases; nucleotides outside the gene matches: 8. The CDR3 spans 16 residues. The CDR3 DNA reads as TGTGCCAGCAGCTTAGTGGGGCTAGCGGGGAGTAATGAGCAGTTCTTC. Its protein product is CASSLVGLAGSNEQFF. Combining the CDR3 with reference TRBV7-6 and TRBJ2-1 gives the whole variable domain GAGVSQSPRYKVTKRGQDVALRCDPISGHVSLYWYRQALGQGPEFLTYFNYEAQQDKSGLPNDRFSAERPEGSISTLTIQRTEQRDSAMYRCASSLVGLAGSNEQFFGPGTRLTVL.

The V call is TRBV7-9, the J call TRBJ2-7; D not certain. Trimming cost V 3 bases and J 10 bases, with 13 bases left between them. This CDR3 region has 12 residues. The germline V gene has CDR1 SEHNR and CDR2 FQNEAQ (reference sequence). The CDR3 reads CASSFTKSDQYF. CDR3 DNA sequence: TGTGCCAGCAGCTTCACAAAAAGCGACCAGTACTTC.

This rearrangement joins TRBV5-1 to TRBJ2-2, with 9 positions matching TRBD1. V was pared by 0 bases and J by 3 bases, with 9 bases of the junction left unmatched. Germline V CDR1 and CDR2: SGHRS, YFSETQ. CDR3 length: 18 amino acids. The CDR3 loop reads CASSLEPPGQGHTGELFF. The CDR3 nucleotides are TGCGCCAGCAGCTTGGAACCACCGGGACAGGGACACACCGGGGAGCTGTTTTTT.

This CDR3 reads CASSIMTGGYEQYF. The CDR3, as DNA: TGTGCCAGCAGCATTATGACAGGCGGATACGAGCAGTACTTC. The chain links TRBV28 to TRBJ2-7, with D possibly matching TRBD1 (6 bases). V lost 6 bases, J lost 4 bases, and 16 bases lay in between. The CDR3 runs to 14 residues. Germline V lookup: CDR1 MDHEN, CDR2 SYDVKM.

The rearrangement links TRBV5-1 to TRBJ2-1, with TRBD2 matching over 7 bases. The CDR3 is made up of 17 amino acids. Unmatched junction bases numbered 10, after V lost 0 bases and J lost 4 bases. Germline lookup yields CDR1 SGHRS and CDR2 YFSETQ. The CDR3 region is CASSLGLGGTEYNEQFF. The CDR3 bases are TGCGCCAGCAGCTTGGGTTTGGGGGGGACCGAATACAATGAGCAGTTCTTC.